A single sample gave rise to the 23 T cell receptor beta chains below, sequenced in a study of T-cell reconstitution after alpha-beta-depleted transplantation in children. The library targeted TCRbeta and was prepared with unique molecular identifiers. Each CDR3 protein gets one entry after TCRdb re-called the PCR reads with MiXCR. The sample carries under 450,000 distinct CDR3 sequences, about 14% recorded once. Sequencing used PBMCs, obtained from the stem cell graft. The receptors here all came from a human donor who donated a stem cell graft to a child with Fanconi anemia.

In this sample, this clonotype turned up many times. The chain employs TRBV7-8 and TRBJ1-1, with 9 positions matching TRBD1. Germline loops: CDR1 SGHVS, CDR2 FQNEAQ. The CDR3 has 16 amino acids. Trimming cost V 3 bases and J 8 bases; bases outside gene matches: 13. CDR3 residues: CASSLRDRDPEREAFF. DNA for the CDR3: TGTGCCAGCAGCTTGCGGGACAGGGACCCGGAACGGGAAGCTTTCTTT.

The table lists this clonotype with many counts. The V and J genes are TRBV9 and TRBJ2-2; D perhaps matches TRBD1 (6 bases). V lost 6 bases to trimming and J lost 6 bases, with 18 bases between them. This CDR3 spans 15 amino acids. Germline V gene lookup returns CDR1 SGDLS and CDR2 YYNGEE. The CDR3 spells CASTRRDTLAGELFF. The CDR3 coding sequence is TGTGCCAGCACCCGCCGGGACACCCTTGCCGGGGAGCTGTTTTTT. Variable domain in full (rest from reference TRBV9 and TRBJ2-2): DSGVTQTPKHLITATGQRVTLRCSPRSGDLSVYWYQQSLDQGLQFLIQYYNGEERAKGNILERFSAQQFPDLHSELNLSSLELGDSALYFCASTRRDTLAGELFFGEGSRLTVL.

Concerning this clonotype itself: No conserved phenylalanine or tryptophan is present at the end of the CDR3, so a read error is the likely explanation. The rearrangement uses TRBV5-6 and TRBJ1-5; D gene ambiguous. Germline V CDR1 and CDR2: SGHDT, YYEEEE. This CDR3 spans 12 amino acids. Trimming pared 0 bases from V and 4 bases from J, leaving 2 bases between. The CDR3 sequence is CASSLVNQPQHC. The CDR3, as DNA: TGTGCCAGCAGCTTGGTTAATCAGCCCCAGCATTGT.

A few counts support this clonotype. This chain connects TRBV7-2 to TRBJ1-1, with D hard to call. The CDR3 spans 14 residues. V was clipped by 8 bases and J by 1 base, with 14 bases between them. Germline CDR1 and CDR2: SGHTA and FQGNSA. CDR3 protein: CASLWGLGNTEAFF. The CDR3 coding sequence is TGTGCCAGCCTCTGGGGTTTGGGGAACACTGAAGCTTTCTTT.

This clonotype has ten or more counts. The chain has TRBV6-2 or TRBV6-3 and TRBJ2-1, with D perhaps TRBD2 (6 bases). Trimming pared 7 bases from V and 9 bases from J, leaving 16 bases between. Germline CDR1 MNHEY, CDR2 SVGEGT. The CDR3 contains 13 residues. In DNA form, the CDR3 reads TGTGCCAGCACCTCGACTAGTCAGGGTGAGCAGTTCTTC. Translated: CASTSTSQGEQFF.

This clonotype was found a few times. The chain is built from TRBV6-5 and TRBJ1-3; D not certain. Between the trimmed V and J ends, which lost 0 bases and 3 bases, there was a span of 9 bases. This CDR3 spans 15 amino acids. CDR1 MNHEY and CDR2 SVGAGI come from the germline V gene. The CDR3: CASSYSLNVGNTIYF. CDR3 coding DNA: TGTGCCAGCAGTTACTCTTTGAATGTTGGAAACACCATATATTTT.

This clonotype has only a few counts. The chain uses TRBV12-3 or TRBV12-4 and TRBJ1-5; a weak D match, TRBD1 (6 bases). V gave up 4 bases and J gave up 5 bases, with 9 bases separating them. This CDR3 comprises 13 residues. This CDR3 is CASSWAGDQPQHF. The CDR3 nucleotides are TGTGCCAGCAGTTGGGCAGGGGATCAGCCCCAGCATTTT.

Only a few counts were recorded for this clonotype. The rearrangement links TRBV6-2 or TRBV6-3 to TRBJ1-1; D not certain. The CDR3 has 14 residues. CDR1 and CDR2 (germline): MNHEY, SVGEGT. The V end lost 4 bases, the J end lost 6 bases, and 15 bases lay between the germline ends. CDR3 DNA: TGTGCCAGCAGTTTTCTTTCAGAGGGCGCTGAAGCTTTCTTT. Its translation is CASSFLSEGAEAFF.

The chain links TRBV5-1 to TRBJ2-3, with D possibly TRBD2 on 6 matching bases. The germline V gene encodes CDR1 SGHRS and CDR2 YFSETQ. V was shortened by 6 bases and J by 0 bases, with 14 bases between the two germline ends. The CDR3 is 15 residues long. The CDR3 reads CASNPIAASTDTQYF. In nucleotides, the CDR3 is TGCGCCAGCAACCCTATAGCGGCTAGCACAGATACGCAGTATTTT.

The rearrangement links TRBV27 to TRBJ2-7; D perhaps matches TRBD1 (6 bases). This CDR3 contains 13 residues. V gave up 5 bases and J gave up 3 bases, with 11 bases separating them. Germline V lookup: CDR1 MNHEY, CDR2 SMNVEV (reference sequence). DNA of the CDR3: TGTGCCAGCAGTGGGGGCGGACTCTACGAGCAGTACTTC. Translated, it gives CASSGGGLYEQYF.

The sample holds a few counts of this clonotype. The rearrangement joins TRBV11-1 to TRBJ2-7; tentative D call: TRBD1 (5 bases). Per germline, CDR1 SGHAT and CDR2 FQDESV (reference sequence). The CDR3 is made up of 18 amino acids. The V gene lost 4 bases and the J gene lost 8 bases, with 30 bases spanning the gap. The CDR3 DNA reads as TGTGCCAGCAGCTGGGTCCCTCCGTCGACAGCCCGTACGCCGCAGCAGTACGTC. Translation gives CASSWVPPSTARTPQQYV.

V usage is TRBV6-1 and J usage is TRBJ2-1, with 11 nucleotides matching TRBD1. J was trimmed by 5 bases and V by 6 bases; bases with no gene match: 9. Germline assignment: CDR1 MNHNS and CDR2 SASEGT. The CDR3 sequence is 16 residues long. The CDR3 protein is CASRQQGQGANNEQFF. The CDR3 nucleotides read TGTGCCAGCAGGCAACAAGGACAGGGGGCGAACAATGAGCAGTTCTTC.

The chain combines TRBV4-2 with TRBJ2-5; 8 positions agree with TRBD1. Germline-derived CDR1 and CDR2 are LGHNA and YNFKEQ. J gave up 5 bases and V 6 bases, and 11 bases lay outside the gene matches. CDR3 size: 15 residues. The CDR3 here is CASRPGQGEGETQYF. CDR3 in DNA: TGTGCCAGCAGACCAGGACAGGGCGAAGGGGAGACCCAGTACTTC.

The chain recombines TRBV28 with TRBJ2-7; D gene unclear. The CDR3 spans 13 residues. V was cut by 7 bases and J by 8 bases, with 18 bases left in between. The germline V gene has CDR1 MDHEN and CDR2 SYDVKM. DNA of the CDR3: TGTGCCAGCAATTCTGCACCGCGTGAACAGCAGTACGTC. It yields the protein CASNSAPREQQYV.

In this sample, this clonotype turned up a few times. The V call is TRBV11-2, the J call TRBJ1-2, with D perhaps matching TRBD1 (5 bases). Trimming pared 5 bases from V and 8 bases from J, leaving 21 bases between. This CDR3 is built from 15 residues. From germline, CDR1 is SGHAT and CDR2 FQNNGV. This CDR3 is CASSHLARGAAGYTF. CDR3 coding DNA: TGTGCCAGCAGCCATCTAGCGCGAGGGGCTGCCGGCTACACCTTC.

This clonotype appeared many times. The chain uses TRBV28 and TRBJ2-2, with a possible D match to TRBD1 (6 bases). The CDR3 extends over 14 amino acids. Trimming took off 6 bases at V and 7 bases at J, with 15 bases between the two ends. Germline CDR1 MDHEN, CDR2 SYDVKM. CDR3 amino acids: CASRTQGAGGELFF. CDR3 DNA: TGTGCCAGCAGGACACAGGGTGCGGGCGGGGAGCTGTTTTTT. Together with reference TRBV28 and TRBJ2-2, the CDR3 gives the full variable domain: DVKVTQSSRYLVKRTGEKVFLECVQDMDHENMFWYRQDPGLGLRLIYFSYDVKMKEKGDIPEGYSVSREKKERFSLILESASTNQTSMYLCASRTQGAGGELFFGEGSRLTVL.

This clonotype was counted ten times or more. This chain joins TRBV20-1 and TRBJ2-5; D might be TRBD1 or TRBD2, each matching 5 bases. There are 14 residues in the CDR3. The V gene's germline CDR1 is DFQATT and CDR2 SNEGSKA (reference sequence). The germline V and J ends were trimmed by 1 base and 5 bases, with 14 bases remaining between them. CDR3 coding DNA: TGCAGTGCTAGAGTGGGGGAGAGGATCGAGACCCAGTACTTC. Its translation: CSARVGERIETQYF.

This clonotype was counted at least ten times. The V and J genes are TRBV3-1 and TRBJ2-7; 8 bases line up with TRBD1. The length of the CDR3 is 16 residues. J gave up 2 bases and V 1 base, and 7 bases lay outside the gene matches. Germline V CDR1 and CDR2: LGHDT, YNNKEL (reference sequence). CDR3 sequence (DNA): TGTGCCAGCAGCCAAGGTAACAGGGGGTTCCCCTACGAGCAGTACGTC. Translation gives CASSQGNRGFPYEQYV.

The J gene is TRBJ1-6, the V gene TRBV28; D is ambiguous. The ends were cut back, 9 bases at V and 3 bases at J, with 15 bases in the middle. The CDR3 is 15 residues long. Looked up from germline, CDR1 is MDHEN and CDR2 is SYDVKM. The CDR3 spells CASRTGLLYNSPLHF. CDR3 coding DNA: TGTGCCAGTCGGACGGGGTTGCTCTATAATTCACCCCTCCACTTT.

The rearrangement uses TRBV12-3 or TRBV12-4 and TRBJ1-3, with D unresolved. Trimming cost V 3 bases and J 1 base, with 10 bases left between them. The CDR3 is 15 residues long. The DNA of the CDR3 is TGTGCCAGCAGTTTTAATCCGGCTTCTGGAAACACCATATATTTT. Protein: CASSFNPASGNTIYF.

This clonotype has a handful of counts. This chain joins TRBV20-1 and TRBJ2-1; TRBD1 matches at 11 bases. The CDR3 has 14 amino acids. Germline-derived CDR1 and CDR2 are DFQATT and SNEGSKA (reference sequence). V was clipped by 6 bases and J by 8 bases; unmatched bases: 9. CDR3 loop: CSAFGTGGADEQFF. In DNA, the CDR3 is TGCAGTGCATTTGGGACAGGGGGGGCGGATGAGCAGTTCTTC.

This clonotype was seen a few times. The chain joins TRBV28 to TRBJ1-3; 8 bases are a match to TRBD1. This CDR3 has 16 residues. CDR1 and CDR2 from the germline V gene are MDHEN and SYDVKM. V trimming: 4 bases; J trimming: 6 bases; junction bases outside the gene matches: 11. The CDR3 here is CASSSPGGQGLNTIYF. The CDR3 DNA reads as TGTGCCAGCAGTTCCCCAGGGGGCCAAGGATTAAACACCATATATTTT.

V and J are TRBV5-5 and TRBJ2-1, with unresolved D. Germline CDR1 reads SGHKS; CDR2 reads YYEKEE (reference sequence). The V and J ends lost 1 base and 6 bases respectively, with 14 bases between them. The CDR3 contains 15 residues. The CDR3 sequence: CASSLWTRGFNEQFF. The CDR3 bases are TGTGCCAGCAGCTTGTGGACCCGCGGCTTCAATGAGCAGTTCTTC. The full variable domain, in which reference TRBV5-5 and TRBJ2-1 provide the parts outside the CDR3, is DAGVTQSPTHLIKTRGQQVTLRCSPISGHKSVSWYQQVLGQGPQFIFQYYEKEERGRGNFPDRFSARQFPNYSSELNVNALLLGDSALYLCASSLWTRGFNEQFFGPGTRLTVL.